The rows below give T cell receptor beta chains drawn from one sample of a study of OX40 agonist ivuxolimab in advanced cancers. Data came from immunoSEQ multiplex PCR; TCRdb stores just in-frame clones and leaves some out. The data contain about 12,000 clones, around four fifths of them singletons. The sequencing used CD4+ or CD8+ T cells sorted from blood, collected in a trial of the OX40 agonist ivuxolimab. These receptors were taken from an adult with an advanced solid tumor such as melanoma, head and neck, liver or kidney cancer. CDR3s include the opening cysteine and the closing phenylalanine or tryptophan. A D gene is named only where the DNA matches it firmly. For some rows the clone size is stated as once, few or many, or as a class when expanded; others skip it.

d_call: -
v_call: TRBV10-2
clone_size: once
j_call: TRBJ2-7
cdr3_aa: CASSESWGPYEQYF
cdr3_nt: TGCGCCAGCAGTGAGTCGTGGGGGCCCTACGAGCAGTACTTC

d_call: TRBD2
v_call: TRBV7-9
clone_size: once
j_call: TRBJ2-2
cdr3_aa: CASSLVASGRLNTGELFF
cdr3_nt: TGTGCCAGCAGCTTAGTTGCTAGCGGGCGACTTAACACCGGGGAGCTGTTTTTT

d_call: -
v_call: TRBV10-3
clone_size: -
j_call: TRBJ2-1
cdr3_aa: CASQGGGEQFF
cdr3_nt: TGTGCCTCCCAGGGCGGAGGTGAGCAGTTCTTC

d_call: -
v_call: TRBV5-1
clone_size: -
j_call: TRBJ2-7
cdr3_aa: CASSLGGGTYEQYF
cdr3_nt: TGCGCCAGCAGCTTGGGTGGGGGGACCTACGAGCAGTACTTC

d_call: TRBD2
v_call: TRBV9
clone_size: -
j_call: TRBJ2-1
cdr3_aa: CASSLRASGAYNEQFF
cdr3_nt: TGTGCCAGCAGCCTCCGGGCTAGCGGGGCGTACAATGAGCAGTTCTTC

d_call: -
v_call: TRBV12-5
clone_size: -
j_call: TRBJ2-3
cdr3_aa: CASGGDGAGGTDTQYF
cdr3_nt: TGTGCTAGTGGTGGGGATGGGGCGGGCGGCACAGATACGCAGTATTTT

d_call: TRBD1
v_call: TRBV2
clone_size: -
j_call: TRBJ2-3
cdr3_aa: CASRPQGRTQYF
cdr3_nt: TGTGCCAGCAGGCCACAGGGGCGGACGCAGTATTTT

d_call: -
v_call: TRBV27
clone_size: -
j_call: TRBJ1-1
cdr3_aa: CASSIALNSNTEAFF
cdr3_nt: TGTGCCAGCAGTATAGCCCTCAATTCGAACACTGAAGCTTTCTTT

d_call: -
v_call: TRBV6-5
clone_size: -
j_call: TRBJ2-5
cdr3_aa: CASLTGSGETQYF
cdr3_nt: TGTGCCAGCCTGACAGGAAGCGGGGAGACCCAGTACTTC

d_call: -
v_call: TRBV30
clone_size: -
j_call: TRBJ1-1
cdr3_aa: CAWSRGDTEAFF
cdr3_nt: TGTGCCTGGAGCCGGGGTGACACTGAAGCTTTCTTT

d_call: TRBD1
v_call: TRBV7-9
clone_size: -
j_call: TRBJ2-2
cdr3_aa: CASSKGTGGFTGELFF
cdr3_nt: TGTGCCAGCAGCAAAGGGACAGGGGGATTCACCGGGGAGCTGTTTTTT

d_call: TRBD2
v_call: TRBV9
clone_size: -
j_call: TRBJ2-1
cdr3_aa: CASSTLAGEVDEQFF
cdr3_nt: TGTGCCAGCAGCACACTAGCGGGGGAAGTCGATGAGCAGTTCTTC

d_call: TRBD1
v_call: TRBV11-2
clone_size: few
j_call: TRBJ2-7
cdr3_aa: CASSLAGTGGEYEQYF
cdr3_nt: TGTGCCAGCAGCTTAGCGGGGACAGGGGGCGAATACGAGCAGTACTTC

d_call: TRBD2
v_call: TRBV30
clone_size: -
j_call: TRBJ2-2
cdr3_aa: CAWSSGGLTTGELFF
cdr3_nt: TGTGCCTGGAGCTCGGGGGGGCTTACCACCGGGGAGCTGTTTTTT

d_call: -
v_call: TRBV5-4
clone_size: few
j_call: TRBJ2-5
cdr3_aa: CASPGGEGQETQYF
cdr3_nt: TGTGCCAGCCCCGGGGGCGAGGGGCAAGAGACCCAGTACTTC

d_call: -
v_call: TRBV29-1
clone_size: once
j_call: TRBJ2-7
cdr3_aa: CSVESEHSYEQYF
cdr3_nt: TGCAGCGTTGAAAGCGAACACTCCTACGAGCAGTACTTC

d_call: -
v_call: TRBV11-3
clone_size: -
j_call: TRBJ2-7
cdr3_aa: CASSLIGHYEQYF
cdr3_nt: TGTGCCAGCAGCTTAATCGGGCATTACGAGCAGTACTTC

d_call: -
v_call: TRBV29-1
clone_size: -
j_call: TRBJ1-2
cdr3_aa: CSVEQAGLGIYGYTF
cdr3_nt: TGCAGCGTTGAACAAGCGGGGTTAGGGATCTATGGCTACACCTTC

d_call: -
v_call: TRBV5-8
clone_size: -
j_call: TRBJ2-7
cdr3_aa: CASSLGTAHEQYF
cdr3_nt: TGTGCCAGCAGCCTTGGGACGGCTCACGAGCAGTACTTC

d_call: TRBD1
v_call: TRBV29-1
clone_size: -
j_call: TRBJ2-7
cdr3_aa: CSVAAGGSYEQYF
cdr3_nt: TGCAGCGTTGCAGCAGGGGGATCCTACGAGCAGTACTTC

d_call: TRBD1
v_call: TRBV6-5
clone_size: -
j_call: TRBJ1-5
cdr3_aa: CASSPGQGGQPQHF
cdr3_nt: TGTGCCAGCAGCCCTGGACAGGGTGGTCAGCCCCAGCATTTT

d_call: TRBD1
v_call: TRBV11-2
clone_size: -
j_call: TRBJ2-7
cdr3_aa: CASSPGRDSAYEQYF
cdr3_nt: TGTGCCAGCAGCCCAGGCCGGGACAGCGCCTACGAGCAGTACTTC

d_call: TRBD2
v_call: TRBV28
clone_size: -
j_call: TRBJ2-1
cdr3_aa: CASSSPEREVVPNEQFF
cdr3_nt: TGTGCCAGCAGTTCCCCTGAGCGGGAGGTTGTGCCCAATGAGCAGTTCTTC

d_call: TRBD1
v_call: TRBV6-5
clone_size: once
j_call: TRBJ2-7
cdr3_aa: CASSFGTGAFYEQYF
cdr3_nt: TGTGCCAGCAGCTTTGGGACAGGGGCGTTCTACGAGCAGTACTTC

d_call: TRBD1
v_call: TRBV6-7
clone_size: -
j_call: TRBJ1-2
cdr3_aa: CASSYRTGRANYGYTF
cdr3_nt: TGTGCCAGCAGTTACCGGACAGGGCGAGCTAACTATGGCTACACCTTC